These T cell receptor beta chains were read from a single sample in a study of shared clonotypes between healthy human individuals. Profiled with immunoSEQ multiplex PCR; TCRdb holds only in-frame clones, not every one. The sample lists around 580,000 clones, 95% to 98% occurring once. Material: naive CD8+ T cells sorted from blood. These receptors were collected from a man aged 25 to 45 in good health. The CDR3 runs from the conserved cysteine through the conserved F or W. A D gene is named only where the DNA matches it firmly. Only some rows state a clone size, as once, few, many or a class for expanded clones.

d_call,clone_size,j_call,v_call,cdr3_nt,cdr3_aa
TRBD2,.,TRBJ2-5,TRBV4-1,TGCGCCAGCAGCCAAGTGACTAGCGACCAAGAGACCCAGTACTTC,CASSQVTSDQETQYF
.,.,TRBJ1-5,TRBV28,TGTGCCAGCAGTTTACATCGACAAGACAATCAGCCCCAGCATTTT,CASSLHRQDNQPQHF
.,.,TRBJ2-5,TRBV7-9,TGTGCCAGCAGCTCCAAGACTGCAGAAGAGACCCAGTACTTC,CASSSKTAEETQYF
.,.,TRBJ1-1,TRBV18,TGTGCCAGCTCACCGGAGGTGGAACAGACTGAAGCTTTCTTT,CASSPEVEQTEAFF
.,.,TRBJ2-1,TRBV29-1,TGCAGCGTTGTTCTACAAACATTCAATGAGCAGTTCTTC,CSVVLQTFNEQFF
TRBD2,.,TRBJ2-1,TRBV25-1,TGTGCCAGCAGTTGGCCGGGAGGGAGTAATGAGCAGTTCTTC,CASSWPGGSNEQFF
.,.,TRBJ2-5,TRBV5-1,TGCGCCAGCAGCTTGAAAACTAGCACCTTTCAAGAGACCCAGTACTTC,CASSLKTSTFQETQYF
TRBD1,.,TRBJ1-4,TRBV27,TGTGCCAGCAGCGGGGGACAGGGGAAGGAAAAACTGTTTTTT,CASSGGQGKEKLFF
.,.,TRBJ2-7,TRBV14,TGTGCCAGCAGCCAAAGCTGGAACCACGAGCAGTACTTC,CASSQSWNHEQYF
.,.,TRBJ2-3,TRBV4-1,TGCGCCAGCAGCCAAGAAGGGGGGTACGCGGATACGCAGTATTTT,CASSQEGGYADTQYF
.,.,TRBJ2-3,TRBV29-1,TGCAGCGTTGATCATCGGCAGGGCAGCACAGATACGCAGTATTTT,CSVDHRQGSTDTQYF
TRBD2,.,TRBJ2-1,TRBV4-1,TGCGCCAGCAGCCAAGACGAGACTAGCGGTTACAATGAGCAGTTCTTC,CASSQDETSGYNEQFF
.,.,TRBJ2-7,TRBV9,TGTGCCAGCAGCGTTTCCCCAACCTACGAGCAGTACTTC,CASSVSPTYEQYF
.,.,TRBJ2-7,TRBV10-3,TGTGCCATCAGTGAGTCTCTCTACGAGCAGTACTTC,CAISESLYEQYF
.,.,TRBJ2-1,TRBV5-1,TGCGCCAGCAGGGATTTGTACAGGGATTTGGACAATGAGCAGTTCTTC,CASRDLYRDLDNEQFF
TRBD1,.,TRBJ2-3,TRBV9,TGTGCCAGCAGCGCGAGGGACAGCCTTATCACAGATACGCAGTATTTT,CASSARDSLITDTQYF
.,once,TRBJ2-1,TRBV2,TGTGCCAGAGAGAGCGGCGGCTCCTACAATGAGCAGTTCTTC,CARESGGSYNEQFF
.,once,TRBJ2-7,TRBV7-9,TGTGCCAGCAGCGACGCCGCGTCCTACGAGCAGTACTTC,CASSDAASYEQYF
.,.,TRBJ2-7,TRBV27,TGTGCCAGCAGTTCTGTGGGCGGGGACTACGAGCAGTACTTC,CASSSVGGDYEQYF
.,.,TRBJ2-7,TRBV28,TGTGCCAGCAGTTTGACCAAGGGGGTCCCCTACGAGCAGTACTTC,CASSLTKGVPYEQYF
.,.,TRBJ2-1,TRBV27,TGTGCCAGCAGTTTAGGGCTTTACAATGAGCAGTTCTTC,CASSLGLYNEQFF
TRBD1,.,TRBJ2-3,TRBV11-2,TGTGCCAGCAGGGAAGGACAGGACGTCACAGATACGCAGTATTTT,CASREGQDVTDTQYF
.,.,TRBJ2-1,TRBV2,TGTGCCAGCAGGGGGTTAAGTGAGCAGTTCTTC,CASRGLSEQFF
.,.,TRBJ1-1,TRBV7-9,TGTGCCAGCAGCCATCGGGGGACGAACACTGAAGCTTTCTTT,CASSHRGTNTEAFF
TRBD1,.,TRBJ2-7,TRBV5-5,TGTGCCAGCAGCTTGGCGGACAGGGCGTTTCGCGAGCAGTACTTC,CASSLADRAFREQYF
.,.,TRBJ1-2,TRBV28,TGTGCCAGCAGTTTAGGCAGGACGGTGTATGGCTACACCTTC,CASSLGRTVYGYTF
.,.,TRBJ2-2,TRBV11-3,TGTGCCAGCAGCTTAGTAGGGAACACCGGGGAGCTGTTTTTT,CASSLVGNTGELFF
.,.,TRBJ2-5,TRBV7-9,TGTGCCAGCAGCTTAGTAGCCTTTGGGGGAGAGACCCAGTACTTC,CASSLVAFGGETQYF
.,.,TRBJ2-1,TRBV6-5,TGTGCCAGCAGTTACTCGAGGGGGGAGTTCACGTTCTTC,CASSYSRGEFTFF
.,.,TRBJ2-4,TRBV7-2,TGTGCCAGCAGCTTAGTGCTTGAGAACATTCAGTACTTC,CASSLVLENIQYF
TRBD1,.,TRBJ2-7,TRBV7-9,TGTGCCAGCAGCTTAACAGGGGCCTACGAGCAGTACTTC,CASSLTGAYEQYF
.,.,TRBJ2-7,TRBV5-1,TGCGCCAGCAGCTTGGAACCCTCAACCTACGAGCAGTACTTC,CASSLEPSTYEQYF
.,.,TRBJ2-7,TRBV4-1,TGCGCCAGCAGCCAATTGGACCGGAGCTCCTACGAGCAGTACTTC,CASSQLDRSSYEQYF
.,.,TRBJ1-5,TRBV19,TGTGCCAGTAGTCCGACCAGGGGACAAGGCAATCAGCCCCAGCATTTT,CASSPTRGQGNQPQHF
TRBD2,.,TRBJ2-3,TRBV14,TGTGCCAGCAGCCTCATAGCGGGTGACCTCACAGATACGCAGTATTTT,CASSLIAGDLTDTQYF
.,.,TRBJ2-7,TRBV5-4,TGTGCCAGCAGCTTGGGCGGGAATACCTACGAGCAGTACTTC,CASSLGGNTYEQYF
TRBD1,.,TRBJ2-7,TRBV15,TGTGCCACCAGCAGAGATTTTGGGACAGACTCCTACGAGCAGTACTTC,CATSRDFGTDSYEQYF
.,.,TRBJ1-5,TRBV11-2,TGTGCCAGCAGCTTGGGGGAGAGAGGTCAGCCCCAGCATTTT,CASSLGERGQPQHF
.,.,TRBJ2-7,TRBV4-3,TGCGCCAGCAGCCAAGGAGTGGGGGTCGAGCAGTACTTC,CASSQGVGVEQYF
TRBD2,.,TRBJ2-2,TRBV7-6,TGTGCCAGCAGCTTTCCGAGGACTAGCGGGAACACCGGGGAGCTGTTTTTT,CASSFPRTSGNTGELFF
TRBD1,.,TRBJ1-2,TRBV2,TGTGCCAGCACTGACCGTGGACAGGGGTTTACGCTTGGCTACACCTTC,CASTDRGQGFTLGYTF
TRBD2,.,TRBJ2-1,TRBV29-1,TGCAGCGTTATTCCGACTAGCGGGAACGAGGATGAGCAGTTCTTC,CSVIPTSGNEDEQFF
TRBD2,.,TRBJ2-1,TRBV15,TGTGCCACCAGCATCCCGTTAGCGGGAGGGTGGAATGAGCAGTTCTTC,CATSIPLAGGWNEQFF
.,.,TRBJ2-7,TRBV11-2,TGTGCCAGCAGCTTAAGAGGGAGAGGTCCGGACGAGCAGTACTTC,CASSLRGRGPDEQYF
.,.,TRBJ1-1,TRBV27,TGTGCCAGTTTTGGGAGGACTGAAGCTTTCTTT,CASFGRTEAFF
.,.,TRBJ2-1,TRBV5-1,TGCGCCAGCAGCTTGGAGGGGGTTTCCTACAATGAGCAGTTCTTC,CASSLEGVSYNEQFF
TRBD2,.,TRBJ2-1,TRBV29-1,TGCAGCTCCCCGGCGGGAGTGGAGCAGTTCTTC,CSSPAGVEQFF
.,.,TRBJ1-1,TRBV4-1,TGCGCCAGCAGCCAAGGGCAGCTGAGCACTGAAGCTTTCTTT,CASSQGQLSTEAFF
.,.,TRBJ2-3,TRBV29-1,TGCAGCGTTGAAGAGGGGTTCGCCGATACGCAGTATTTT,CSVEEGFADTQYF
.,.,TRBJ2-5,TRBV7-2,TGTGCCAGCAGCTTAGAATCCGGGGCCCAGTACTTC,CASSLESGAQYF
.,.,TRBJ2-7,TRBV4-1,TGCGCCAGCAGCTACCGGCTCAATAGGGACGAGCAGTACTTC,CASSYRLNRDEQYF
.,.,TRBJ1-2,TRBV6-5,TGTGCCAGCAACCCCAATGCGGGGGGCTATGGCTACACCTTC,CASNPNAGGYGYTF
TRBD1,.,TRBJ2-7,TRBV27,TGTGCCAGCAGTTTATCCGGGACAGGATTAGACGAGCAGTACTTC,CASSLSGTGLDEQYF